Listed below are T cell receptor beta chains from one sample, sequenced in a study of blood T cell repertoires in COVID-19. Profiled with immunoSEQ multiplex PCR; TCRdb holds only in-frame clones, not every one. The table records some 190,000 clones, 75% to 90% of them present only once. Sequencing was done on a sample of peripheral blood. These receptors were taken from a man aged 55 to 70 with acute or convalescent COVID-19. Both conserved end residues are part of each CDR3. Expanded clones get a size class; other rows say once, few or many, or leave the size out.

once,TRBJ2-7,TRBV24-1,CATSDFPEGRGEQYF
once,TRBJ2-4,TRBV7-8,CASSLRQGALVGNIQYF
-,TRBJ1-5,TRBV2,CASSVSDRLPSPQHF
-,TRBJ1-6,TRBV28,CASRPQTGASSPLHF
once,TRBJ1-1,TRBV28,CASRTGGTEAFF
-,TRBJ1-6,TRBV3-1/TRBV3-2,CASSQDLNSPLHF
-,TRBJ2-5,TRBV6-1,CASSVSAGSVRETQYF
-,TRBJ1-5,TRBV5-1,CASSPGTGINQPQHF
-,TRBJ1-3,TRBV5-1,CASSLTVTGNTIYF
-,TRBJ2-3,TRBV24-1,CATSPGQGNLDTQYF
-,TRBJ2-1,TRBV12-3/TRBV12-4,CASSWDSGNEQFF
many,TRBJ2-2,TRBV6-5,CASIGQGRELFF
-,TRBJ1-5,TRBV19,CASSSLTGGNQPQHF
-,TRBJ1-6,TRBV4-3,CASSQDVLQGWINSPLHF
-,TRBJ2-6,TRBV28,CASSTQGPGANVLTF
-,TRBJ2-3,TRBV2,CASSERWDRRGTDTQYF
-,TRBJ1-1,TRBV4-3,CASSQEGRGRTEAFF
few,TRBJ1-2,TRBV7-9,CASSLQGEVYGYTF
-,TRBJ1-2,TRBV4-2,CASSPSGGADYGYTF
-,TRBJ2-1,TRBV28,CASSPQPGLAGAGNEQFF
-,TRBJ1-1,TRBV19,CASSIAGTAQNMNTEAFF
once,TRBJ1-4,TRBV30,CAWSGGDNEKLFF
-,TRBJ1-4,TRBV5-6,CASSRGTGVINEKLFF
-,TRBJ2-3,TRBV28,CASSGLAGLGTQYF
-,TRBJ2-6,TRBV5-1,CASSLVASGANVLTF
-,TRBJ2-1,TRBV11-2,CASSPAGTGYNEQFF
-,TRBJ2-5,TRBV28,CASSRHTPSVQETQYF
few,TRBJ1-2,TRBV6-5,CASYPPGQLLGGYTF
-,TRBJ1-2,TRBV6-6,CASSYAGQAWTF
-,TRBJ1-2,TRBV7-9,CASRTAGSYGYTF
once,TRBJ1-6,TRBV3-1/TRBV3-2,CASSQVEAKPLHF
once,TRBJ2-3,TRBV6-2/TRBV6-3,CASSSNVATDTQYF
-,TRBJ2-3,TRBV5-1,CASSLVGGALTDTQYF
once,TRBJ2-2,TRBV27,CASSTGGASTGELFF
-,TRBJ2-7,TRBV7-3,CASSPTSASYEQYF
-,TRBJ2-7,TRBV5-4,CASSPRPRGSSYEQYF
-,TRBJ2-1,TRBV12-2,CASRGLAGDNEQFF
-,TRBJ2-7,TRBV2,CASSFYRGRRYEQYF
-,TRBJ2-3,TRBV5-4,CASRRAGGGTDTQYF
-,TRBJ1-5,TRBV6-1,CASSDRFSSNQPQHF